This T cell receptor (beta chain) was sequenced for a study of shared clonotypes between healthy human individuals. Study results and caveats: Memory subsets generally showed smaller estimated richness than naive subsets did. At large depth, rarefaction still showed sorted-subset sequencing to be incomplete.

Assay used: immunoSEQ multiplex PCR; TCRdb lists only in-frame clones, some missing. The table shows 2 million or so clones, with approximately 94% occurring only once. The CDR3 has 14 amino acids. Trimming stripped 1 base from V and 1 base from J, with 8 bases between. CDR1 and CDR2 from the germline V gene are SGHVS and FNYEAQ. Of note for this clone: Its antigen is as yet unknown.

It was CD45RO-negative cells, positively selected for CCR7, that made up naive CD8 cells, with terminally differentiated effector memory CD45RA+ cells excluded. The donors, healthy adults who were HIV-negative, had experienced no recent acute infections or vaccinations. The receptor was derived from a man younger than 35 in good health. The material sequenced was naive CD8+ T cells sorted from blood. J is TRBJ2-7 and V is TRBV7-6, with D perhaps given as TRBD1 or TRBD2 (5 bases each). The CDR3 loop is CASSLGGASYEQYF. In DNA, the CDR3 is TGTGCCAGCAGCTTAGGAGGGGCTTCCTACGAGCAGTACTTC.